This T cell receptor (beta chain) was obtained from a study of blood T cell repertoires in COVID-19. Produced via immunoSEQ multiplex PCR; TCRdb's table is partial and in-frame only. The data contain some 330,000 clones, about 92% of them singletons. The CDR3 length is 14 residues. V lost 0 bases and J 0 bases, leaving 3 bases between the germline ends. Germline V gene lookup returns CDR1 GTSNPN and CDR2 SVGIG (reference sequence). The rearrangement joins TRBV30 to TRBJ2-6; no firm D call. Input material: PBMCs or T cells enriched from blood (not recorded which). This clonotype was sampled from a woman in her thirties who had recovered from COVID-19. CDR3 coding DNA: TGTGCCTGGAGTGTCTCCTCTGGGGCCAACGTCCTGACTTTC. It encodes CAWSVSSGANVLTF.